This TCR beta chain came from a study of neurological immune-mediated disorders. Per germline, CDR1 SGHNT and CDR2 YYREEE (reference sequence). The CDR3 spans 15 residues. The V end lost 3 bases, the J end lost 2 bases, and 12 bases lay between the germline ends. TCRdb itself ran the 5' RACE reads through MiXCR, one entry per CDR3 protein. The data hold about 59,000 distinct CDR3 sequences, with 24% observed a single time. Time point in this sample: technical triplicate 2. Sequencing was performed on PBMCs. The rearrangement uses TRBV5-4 and TRBJ1-3; D may be TRBD1 (5 bases). This clonotype originated in a man in his fifties or sixties with HTLV-1-associated myelopathy (HAM/TSP). CDR3 amino acids: CASSSTGEAGNTIYF. The CDR3 nucleotides are TGTGCCAGCAGCTCTACGGGGGAAGCTGGAAACACCATATATTTT.